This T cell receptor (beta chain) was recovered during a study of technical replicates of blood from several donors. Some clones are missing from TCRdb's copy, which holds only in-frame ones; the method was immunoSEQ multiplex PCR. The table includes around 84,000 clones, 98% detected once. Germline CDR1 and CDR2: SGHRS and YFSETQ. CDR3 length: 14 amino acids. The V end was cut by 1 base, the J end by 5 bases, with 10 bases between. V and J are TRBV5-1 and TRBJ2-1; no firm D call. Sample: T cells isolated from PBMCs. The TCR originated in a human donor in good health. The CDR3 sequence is CASSLRPSDNEQFF. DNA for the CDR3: TGCGCCAGCAGCTTGAGGCCTAGTGACAATGAGCAGTTCTTC. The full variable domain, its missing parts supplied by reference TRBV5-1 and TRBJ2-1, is KAGVTQTPRYLIKTRGQQVTLSCSPISGHRSVSWYQQTPGQGLQFLFEYFSETQRNKGNFPGRFSGRQFSNSRSEMNVSTLELGDSALYLCASSLRPSDNEQFFGPGTRLTVL.